The clone carrying this T cell receptor beta chain has more than one count but fewer than ten. Its antigen is undetermined. Negatively enriched CD4+ T cells were divided by CD45RA into naive and memory. The sample belongs to a study of shared clonotypes between healthy human individuals. Study findings and constraints: Although depth was large, rarefaction showed that sequencing of the sorted subsets was incomplete. Clonotypes not shared had lower generation probabilities than those common to all four donors. Researchers found naive subsets generally carried larger estimated richness than memory subsets.

TCRdb's table, derived via immunoSEQ multiplex PCR, lists solely in-frame clones and lacks some. The table records roughly 680,000 clones, over 55% of them present only once. Sample: memory CD4+ T cells sorted from blood. Subset defined: CD45RA-negative fraction. The clonotype originates from a woman in her thirties in good health.

The CDR3, as DNA: TGTGCCTGGAACCCAAGGTGGAACACTGAAGCTTTCTTT. Encoded protein: CAWNPRWNTEAFF. The chain is built from TRBV30 and TRBJ1-1, with D uncertain. CDR1 and CDR2 from the germline V gene are GTSNPN and SVGIG (reference sequence). Trimming took off 4 bases at V and 1 base at J, with 10 bases between the two ends. CDR3 length equals 13 residues.